Here is one TCR beta chain with its context. The antigen it recognizes is unknown. It has no much larger one-base neighbor in the sample; base qualities were not kept. These data are taken from a study of Graves' ophthalmopathy and Graves' hyperthyroidism (dated by TCRdb to 2016 to 2019). A note on the overall study: Peripheral blood was collected before any treatment was given, at the time of initial diagnosis. To explore V-J signatures distinguishing ophthalmopathy from hyperthyroidism, a discovery set of 100 patients (roughly 45 ophthalmopathy, some 55 stable hyperthyroidism) was enrolled. After sampling, hyperthyroidism patients received methimazole starting at 30 mg daily, and ophthalmopathy patients received high-dose intravenous methylprednisolone. In several hyperthyroidism patients, the T-cell repertoires found in thyroid tissue were compared with those found in blood. For independent validation, a separate cohort was made up of around 19 hyperthyroidism patients plus 17 patients who later progressed from hyperthyroidism to ophthalmopathy. The approximately 100 discovery patients were divided at random into training and test sets in a 7:3 ratio. In total, 135 blood samples were TCR-sequenced: fewer than 50 ophthalmopathy, approximately 75 hyperthyroidism and roughly 17 hyperthyroidism-to-ophthalmopathy patients. To tell Graves' ophthalmopathy apart from Graves' hyperthyroidism, and to predict which patients would progress to ophthalmopathy, the study relied on TCR beta repertoire signatures.

Sequences SGHAT (CDR1) and FQDESV (CDR2) are obtained from the germline V gene (reference sequence). The CDR3 sequence holds 14 residues, the cysteine and phenylalanine included. The retained sequence is limited to the CDR3, 42 bases, with the frame set at the first base. The V end loses 5 bases and the J end loses 6 bases, and a stretch of 16 bases separates them. TCR beta CDR3 regions were amplified from RNA transcripts for repertoire sequencing. A first-round RT-PCR used HTBI primers with the Qiagen OneStep RT-PCR kit, followed by a second-round multiplex PCR, size selection and purification. Sequencing of the libraries was carried out on an Illumina HiSeq2000 in paired-end mode with 100 bp reads. Regarding the original processing steps: Reads were processed with SOAPnuke, discarding reads with adapters, uncalled bases, mean Phred below 15, or no exact constant-primer or identifier match. COPE v1.2.5 was used to merge the high-quality paired reads. Each unique nucleotide sequence was defined as a clonotype, and clonotypes were aligned to IMGT TRB V, D and J references with MiTCR v1.1. Only V-J combinations with frequency above 0.0001 were analysed, covering approximately 99% of repertoires. A TCR clonal expansion and chaos score per V-J combination was defined as the ratio of F50 clonal expansion to chaos observed in the TCRdist matrix. Welch's t-statistics and random forest were used to narrow the features down to more than 10 V-J combinations, which were then fed into a naive Bayes classifier. Thyroid-blood repertoire similarity was quantified with the Morisita-Horn index. TCRdb handled the public reads itself, with Q25 trimming in fastp and clone calling in MiXCR, and kept productive beta chains. Rows with a matching CDR3 protein are joined into one entry that keeps the most common DNA and genes. TCRdb, rather than the study authors, made the V and J calls. For this sample there are hundreds of thousands of distinct CDR3 sequences; under 25% appear just once. The top ten clones comprise 2.5% to 3.5% of the sample.

Findings and caveats that apply to the study as a whole: In cross-validation, the 13-signature model distinguished ophthalmopathy from stable hyperthyroidism with around 90% sensitivity and about 81% specificity, while in the test set the corresponding values were roughly 80% and 75%. In validation, the model predicted ophthalmopathy progression with about 64% sensitivity and around 72% specificity; some 13 predicted patients were CT-confirmed with GO in a median of 6.5 months. Sample size was not predetermined statistically, and investigators were not blinded to group allocation. Most expanded thyroid clonotypes with frequency above 0.001 were also detected in blood, suggesting blood repertoires may reflect the thyroid immune response.

Hyperthyroidism was defined as stable when no progression to ophthalmopathy occurred within 18 months of follow-up. Hyperthyroidism patients were newly diagnosed, were aged 18 to 65 years, and had a disease duration under 2 months. Patients were excluded if they had other autoimmune diseases, uncontrolled infections, pregnancy or lactation. Diagnosis was based on clinical symptoms, serum thyroxine, TRAb, thyroid ultrasound and orbital computed tomography. Ficoll-Paque density gradient centrifugation was used to isolate PBMCs from around 10 ml of fresh peripheral blood. Total RNA was extracted with Trizol reagent and quality-checked on an Agilent 2100 Bioanalyzer.

The TCR comes from a woman between 18 and 30 years old with stable Graves' hyperthyroidism. Donor details come from another sample of the same person, matched by shared clones. Sequences were obtained from peripheral blood. The chain joins TRBV11-1 to TRBJ1-1, with no reliable assignment of the D segment. The CDR3 reads CASSPKMGSAEAFF. The nucleotide sequence is TGTGCCAGCAGCCCGAAAATGGGAAGCGCTGAAGCTTTCTTT. This CDR3, with the reference TRBV11-1 and TRBJ1-1 proteins standing in past its ends, gives the full variable domain EAEVAQSPRYKITEKSQAVAFWCDPISGHATLYWYRQILGQGPELLVQFQDESVVDDSQLPKDRFSAERLKGVDSTLKIQPAELGDSAMYLCASSPKMGSAEAFFGQGTRLTVV.